This T cell receptor beta chain was profiled in a study of beta chain features in type 1 diabetes. Points from the study as a whole: Researchers caution that PCR might favor shorter templates, equally among patients and controls. The VDJ junctions of type 1 diabetes patients carried fewer insertions and more deletions.

This clone was counted ten times or more. Its target is unknown. Every isolated RNA sample was fully reverse transcribed, so sequencing captured expressed TCRB transcripts. The data were produced by immunoSEQ multiplex PCR, yet TCRdb's version contains in-frame clones alone and is incomplete. The table has more than 300,000 clones, 6.5% to 10% seen once. Per the germline V gene, CDR1 is MGHDK and CDR2 is SYGVNS. The CDR3 spans 14 residues. V was pared by 4 bases and J by 1 base, with 9 bases between. The source is a woman in her late teens or twenties in good health. The sequenced sample was central memory CD4+ T cells from blood. The chain joins TRBV25-1 to TRBJ2-3; D is possibly TRBD1 (5 bases). CDR3 coding DNA: TGTGCCAGCAGTGCAGGGTATGGCACAGATACGCAGTATTTT. This gives the protein CASSAGYGTDTQYF. The full variable domain, its missing parts supplied by reference TRBV25-1 and TRBJ2-3, is EADIYQTPRYLVIGTGKKITLECSQTMGHDKMYWYQQDPGMELHLIHYSYGVNSTEKGDLSSESTVSRIRTEHFPLTLESARPSHTSQYLCASSAGYGTDTQYFGPGTRLTVL.